The 11 T cell receptor beta chains presented below share a single source sample, sequenced in a study of control samples from healthy donors and cancer patients. The data were produced by immunoSEQ multiplex PCR, yet TCRdb's version contains in-frame clones alone and is incomplete. The profile shows approximately 210,000 clones, about 90% of them singletons. Sample: blood. These receptor sequences come from a man aged 25-45 years in good health.

The rearrangement links TRBV5-4 to TRBJ2-7; D may be TRBD1 (6 bases). The CDR3 is 17 amino acids. Germline loops: CDR1 SGHNT, CDR2 YYREEE (reference sequence). V dropped 4 bases and J dropped 0 bases, with 20 bases sitting between them. CDR3 amino acids: CASSIDLRGHDSYEQYF. CDR3 nucleotide sequence: TGTGCCAGCAGCATAGACCTTAGGGGACACGACTCCTACGAGCAGTACTTC. The full variable domain, its missing parts supplied by reference TRBV5-4 and TRBJ2-7, is ETGVTQSPTHLIKTRGQQVTLRCSSQSGHNTVSWYQQALGQGPQFIFQYYREEENGRGNFPPRFSGLQFPNYSSELNVNALELDDSALYLCASSIDLRGHDSYEQYFGPGTRLTVT.

The chain employs TRBV19 and TRBJ1-6; a weak D match, TRBD1 (5 bases). V gave up 6 bases and J gave up 8 bases, with 17 bases separating them. Germline values: CDR1 LNHDA, CDR2 SQIVND (reference sequence). The CDR3 loop spans 15 amino acids. The CDR3 DNA reads TGTGCCAGTAGCCTATCGGGCCAGGGCTATTCACCCCTCCACTTT. Protein product: CASSLSGQGYSPLHF.

This clone was recorded only once. The chain joins TRBV5-1 to TRBJ2-7, with D perhaps TRBD2 (6 bases). This CDR3 has 18 amino acids. Trimming took off 1 base at V and 0 bases at J, with 20 bases between the two ends. Germline V lookup: CDR1 SGHRS, CDR2 YFSETQ. CDR3 region: CASSLQYLRRDGSYEQYF. The DNA of the CDR3 is TGCGCCAGCAGCTTGCAATATCTTCGGAGGGACGGCTCCTACGAGCAGTACTTC.

This clone was recorded only once. J is TRBJ1-3 and V is TRBV3-1 (or the pseudogene TRBV3-2); maybe TRBD1 (5 bases). Germline CDR1 LGHDT, CDR2 YNNKEL (reference sequence). V lost 2 bases and J 11 bases, leaving 16 bases between the germline ends. The CDR3 spans 14 residues. CDR3 nucleotide sequence: TGTGCCAGCAGCCAAATCCAGGGACGGAGCCCCATATATTTT. It specifies CASSQIQGRSPIYF.

V and J are TRBV3-1 (or the pseudogene TRBV3-2) and TRBJ2-1; 11 bases align to TRBD1. The CDR3 has 14 residues. J lost 9 bases, V lost 1 base, and 2 bases had no gene match. Per the germline V gene, CDR1 is LGHDT and CDR2 is YNNKEL (reference sequence). CDR3 coding DNA: TGTGCCAGCAGCCAAGGGACAGGGGGCAGTGAGCAGTTCTTC. Translation gives CASSQGTGGSEQFF.

This chain's CDR3 is CASSLSIRGVYEQYF. In nucleotides, the CDR3 is TGTGCCAGCAGTTTATCCATCAGGGGGGTCTACGAGCAGTACTTC. The V call is TRBV27, the J call TRBJ2-7, with D perhaps matching TRBD1 (7 bases). V lost 0 bases and J lost 3, with 12 bases in between. Per the germline V gene, CDR1 is MNHEY and CDR2 is SMNVEV (reference sequence). The CDR3 extends over 15 amino acids.

V is TRBV29-1 and J is TRBJ2-2; 7 bases line up with TRBD1. Germline trimming cut 6 bases from V and 1 base from J; bases unmatched to any gene: 5. This CDR3 has 14 amino acids. The germline CDR1 and CDR2 sequences are SQVTM and ANQGSEA. The CDR3, as DNA: TGCAGCGTATCCGGGACAGTGAACACCGGGGAGCTGTTTTTT. Translation: CSVSGTVNTGELFF.

The gene calls are TRBV19 and TRBJ2-1, with 7 bases identical to TRBD1. The CDR3 runs to 17 residues. After removal of 5 bases from V and 5 bases from J, the junction contained 15 bases not matched to a gene. Per germline, CDR1 LNHDA and CDR2 SQIVND (reference sequence). The CDR3 DNA reads TGTGCCAGTAGTCCGGGACAGATAGCCCTTCTAAACAATGAGCAGTTCTTC. Protein product: CASSPGQIALLNNEQFF.

Only a few counts were recorded for this clone. CDR3 nucleotide sequence: TGTGCCAGCAGCCACGCCAGGGGCCATGGCTACACCTTC. The encoded protein is CASSHARGHGYTF. The chain is built from TRBV14 and TRBJ1-2; weak D call: TRBD1 (6 bases). There are 13 residues in the CDR3. Germline CDR1 reads SGHDN; CDR2 reads FVKESK. Trimming shortened V by 3 bases and J by 6 bases, and 11 bases separated the two germline ends.

V and J are TRBV5-8 and TRBJ1-1; D is ambiguous. The germline V and J ends were trimmed by 3 bases and 5 bases, with 26 bases remaining between them. Germline V lookup: CDR1 SGHTS, CDR2 YDEGEE. The CDR3 has 18 residues. The CDR3 loop reads CASSSPGVTRTEETEAFF. In DNA form, the CDR3 reads TGTGCCAGCAGCTCCCCGGGAGTCACCCGTACAGAGGAGACTGAAGCTTTCTTT.

This clone was seen once. J is TRBJ1-6 and V is TRBV6-1; D unresolved. Looked up from germline, CDR1 is MNHNS and CDR2 is SASEGT. The germline V and J ends were trimmed by 1 base and 7 bases, with 11 bases remaining between them. The CDR3 contains 15 residues. CDR3 nucleotide sequence: TGTGCCAGCAGTGAAGGCACGACCGGGAATTCACCCCTCCACTTT. Protein product: CASSEGTTGNSPLHF.